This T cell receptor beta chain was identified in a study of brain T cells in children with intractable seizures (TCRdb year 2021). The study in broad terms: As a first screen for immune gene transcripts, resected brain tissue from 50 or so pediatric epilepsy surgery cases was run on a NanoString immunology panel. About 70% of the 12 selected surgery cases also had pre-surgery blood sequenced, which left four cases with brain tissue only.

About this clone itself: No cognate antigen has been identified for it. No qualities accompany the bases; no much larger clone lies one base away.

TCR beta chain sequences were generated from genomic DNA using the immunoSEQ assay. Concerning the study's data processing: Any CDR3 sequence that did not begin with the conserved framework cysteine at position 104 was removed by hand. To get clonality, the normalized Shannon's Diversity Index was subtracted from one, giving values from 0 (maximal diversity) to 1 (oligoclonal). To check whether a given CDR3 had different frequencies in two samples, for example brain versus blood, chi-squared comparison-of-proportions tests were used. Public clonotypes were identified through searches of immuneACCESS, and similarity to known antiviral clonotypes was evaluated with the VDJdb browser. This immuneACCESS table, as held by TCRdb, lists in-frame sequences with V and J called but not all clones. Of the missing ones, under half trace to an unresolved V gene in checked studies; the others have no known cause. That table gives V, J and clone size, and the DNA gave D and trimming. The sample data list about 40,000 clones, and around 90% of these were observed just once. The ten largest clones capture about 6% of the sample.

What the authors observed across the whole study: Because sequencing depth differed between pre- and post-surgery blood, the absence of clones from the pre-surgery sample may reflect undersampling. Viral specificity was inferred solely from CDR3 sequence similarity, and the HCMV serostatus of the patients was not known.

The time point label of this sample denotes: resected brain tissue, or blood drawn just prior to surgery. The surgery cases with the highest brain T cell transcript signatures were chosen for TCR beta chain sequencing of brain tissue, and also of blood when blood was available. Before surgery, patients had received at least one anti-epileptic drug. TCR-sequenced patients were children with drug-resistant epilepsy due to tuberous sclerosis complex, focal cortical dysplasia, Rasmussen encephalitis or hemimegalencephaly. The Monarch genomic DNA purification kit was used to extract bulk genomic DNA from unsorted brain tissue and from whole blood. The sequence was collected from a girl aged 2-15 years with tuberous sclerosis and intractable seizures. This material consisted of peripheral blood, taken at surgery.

The CDR3 has the sequence CASSQDQGWRGNQPQHF. The bases are TGCGCCAGCAGCCAAGATCAGGGGTGGCGTGGCAATCAGCCCCAGCATTTT. The rearranged chain carries TRBV4-1 and TRBJ1-5; the D segment could be TRBD1, given 6 matching bases. The germline V gene sets CDR1 to MGHRA and CDR2 to YSYEKL. V loses 0 bases of germline sequence and J loses 2 bases, and the interval between the two ends is 14 bases. The CDR3 measures 17 amino acids from cysteine to phenylalanine. This entry keeps only the CDR3 DNA: 51 bases, framed from base 1.